The 22 T cell receptor beta chains presented below share a single source sample, sequenced in a study of graft-versus-host responses after intestinal transplantation. These TCRs are of unknown antigen specificity. Profiling relied on immunoSEQ multiplex PCR, and the TCRdb table lists in-frame clones only, not all of them. The table includes 85,000 to 130,000 clones, roughly 90% detected once. The starting material was unstimulated CD4+ T cells sorted from spleen or lymph node cells, obtained before intestinal transplant. These receptors originate from a human donor who received an intestinal transplant.

The gene calls are TRBV1 and TRBJ2-2; TRBD2, the table's D call, lacks a check against the DNA. TRBV1 has pseudogene status. The CDR3 is 17 residues long. CDR3: CTSTGLAGPENTGELFF. The CDR3 nucleotides are TGCACCAGCACGGGACTAGCGGGCCCGGAGAACACCGGGGAGCTGTTTTTT.

This rearrangement joins TRBV7-9 to TRBJ2-3; D call uncertain. Deletions cut 2 bases from V and 3 bases from J, with 9 bases between. Per germline, CDR1 SEHNR and CDR2 FQNEAQ (reference sequence). The CDR3 covers 14 residues. The CDR3 spells CASSLSLVTDTQYF. Here the CDR3 DNA reads TGTGCCAGCAGCTTATCCCTGGTAACAGATACGCAGTATTTT. Full variable domain (remainder filled in from reference TRBV7-9 and TRBJ2-3): DTGVSQNPRHKITKRGQNVTFRCDPISEHNRLYWYRQTLGQGPEFLTYFQNEAQLEKSRLLSDRFSAERPKGSFSTLEIQRTEQGDSAMYLCASSLSLVTDTQYFGPGTRLTVL.

The gene calls are TRBV2 and TRBJ1-1, with TRBD1 identical over 8 bases. The CDR3 sequence is 14 residues long. CDR1 is SNHLY, CDR2 FYNNEI, per germline. V lost 6 bases to trimming and J lost 5 bases; unmatched junction nucleotides: 8. This chain's CDR3 is CASSGDRGGTEAFF. CDR3 coding DNA: TGTGCCAGCAGCGGAGACAGGGGAGGGACTGAAGCTTTCTTT.

This clone was recorded only once. The chain recombines TRBV6-1 with TRBJ1-2, with D tentatively TRBD1 (5 bases). Between the trimmed V and J ends, which lost 5 bases and 6 bases, there was a span of 7 bases. Germline CDR1 and CDR2: MNHNS and SASEGT. CDR3 length: 11 amino acids. CDR3: CASSSGHGYTF. CDR3 sequence (DNA): TGTGCCAGCAGTTCAGGGCATGGCTACACCTTC.

The CDR3 sequence is CASSFGPEETQYF. In DNA form, the CDR3 reads TGCGCCAGCAGCTTCGGCCCCGAAGAGACCCAGTACTTC. The chain combines TRBV5-1 with TRBJ2-5, with D uncertain. Germline values: CDR1 SGHRS, CDR2 YFSETQ. Trimming removed 2 bases at V and 3 bases at J, with 8 bases between. The CDR3 totals 13 residues.

The chain uses TRBV7-9 and TRBJ2-3; D remains unclear. The CDR3 runs 14 residues. CDR1 and CDR2 from the germline V gene are SEHNR and FQNEAQ (reference sequence). V lost 5 bases, J lost 3 bases, and 12 bases lay in between. The CDR3 DNA reads TGTGCCAGCAGCCCCCAGCTAGGAACAGATACGCAGTATTTT. Protein product: CASSPQLGTDTQYF.

The V call is TRBV18, the J call TRBJ2-7; no definite D call. Germline CDR1 and CDR2: KGHSH and LQKENI. The CDR3 sequence is 13 residues long. Trimming removed 6 bases at V and 1 base at J, with 10 bases between. The CDR3 loop reads CASSPTPSYEQYF. CDR3 in DNA: TGTGCCAGCTCTCCGACTCCATCCTACGAGCAGTACTTC.

The chain is built from TRBV5-4 and TRBJ2-3, with TRBD2 matching 14 bases. Trimming cost V 4 bases and J 0 bases; bases outside gene matches: 7. Germline CDR1 reads SGHNT; CDR2 reads YYREEE (reference sequence). The length of the CDR3 is 18 residues. CDR3 DNA sequence: TGTGCCAGCAGCCTCGGACTAGCGGGAGGTGGAAGCACAGATACGCAGTATTTT. Its protein is CASSLGLAGGGSTDTQYF.

This sequence joins TRBV2 and TRBJ2-1; TRBD2 matches at 15 bases. This CDR3 spans 15 amino acids. Germline-derived CDR1 and CDR2 are SNHLY and FYNNEI. V was pared by 7 bases and J by 6 bases, with 4 bases of the junction left unmatched. DNA of the CDR3: TGTGCCAGCATGGGACTAGCGGGGGGCACCAATGAGCAGTTCTTC. Its protein is CASMGLAGGTNEQFF.

The DNA of the CDR3 is TGTGCCACCAGCTTCAACCGGGACAGGGGGGGGTACGAGCAGTACTTC. It encodes CATSFNRDRGGYEQYF. This sequence joins TRBV15 and TRBJ2-7; 11 bases align to TRBD1. The V gene end was trimmed by 5 bases and the J gene end by 4 bases; junction bases not matched to a gene: 10. The CDR3 spans 16 residues. The germline gives CDR1 LNHNV, CDR2 YYDKDF (reference sequence).

Concerning this clone itself: This sample also contains other DNA sequences that code for the same CDR3. The chain recombines TRBV7-9 with TRBJ2-5; 8 positions agree with TRBD2. CDR3 size: 14 residues. The germline V gene has CDR1 SEHNR and CDR2 FQNEAQ (reference sequence). The J segment lost 2 bases and the V segment lost 3 bases, leaving 2 bases of the junction unmatched. Here the CDR3 DNA reads TGTGCCAGCAGCTTGGGCGGGGGGCAAGAGACCCAGTACTTC. Translated: CASSLGGGQETQYF.

The gene calls are TRBV7-3 and TRBJ2-1; 11 bases match TRBD2. The CDR3 consists of 19 residues. V gave up 4 bases and J gave up 2 bases; unmatched junction bases: 13. CDR1 SGHTA and CDR2 FQGTGA come from the germline V gene. The CDR3 spells CASSYSGTSGSATYNEQFF. The CDR3 DNA is TGTGCCAGCAGCTATTCCGGGACTAGCGGTTCCGCGACCTACAATGAGCAGTTCTTC.

The chain carries TRBV28 and TRBJ1-2, with a tentative D call TRBD1 (5 bases). Germline-derived CDR1 and CDR2 are MDHEN and SYDVKM. CDR3 length: 15 amino acids. V lost 7 bases to trimming and J lost 2 bases, with 17 bases between them. The CDR3 spells CASNSNSGGNYGYTF. Here the CDR3 DNA reads TGTGCCAGCAACAGTAACTCGGGGGGAAACTATGGCTACACCTTC.

The chain is built from TRBV19 and TRBJ2-3, with D perhaps matching TRBD1 (6 bases). Between the trimmed V and J ends, which lost 4 bases and 1 base, there was a span of 9 bases. This CDR3 is built from 14 residues. Germline CDR1 LNHDA, CDR2 SQIVND (reference sequence). CDR3 DNA: TGTGCCAGTAGTAAACAGGGCGGCACAGATACGCAGTATTTT. Translation gives CASSKQGGTDTQYF.

This sequence joins TRBV5-1 and TRBJ2-3; D remains ambiguous. CDR3 size: 13 residues. Germline CDR1 and CDR2: SGHRS and YFSETQ. Trimming left V 0 bases short and J 4 bases short, with 6 bases between. The CDR3 protein is CASSLALADTQYF. CDR3 sequence (DNA): TGCGCCAGCAGCTTGGCCCTAGCAGATACGCAGTATTTT. The whole variable domain, remainder taken from reference TRBV5-1 and TRBJ2-3, is KAGVTQTPRYLIKTRGQQVTLSCSPISGHRSVSWYQQTPGQGLQFLFEYFSETQRNKGNFPGRFSGRQFSNSRSEMNVSTLELGDSALYLCASSLALADTQYFGPGTRLTVL.

The chain carries TRBV1 and TRBJ1-1; TRBD1, the table's D call, lacks a check against the DNA. TRBV1 is marked as a pseudogene. The CDR3 consists of 15 residues. DNA for the CDR3: TGCACCAGCAGCCAGAGAGCTGGGGCAGGGACTGAAGCTTTCTTT. Translation: CTSSQRAGAGTEAFF.

The rearrangement uses TRBV9 and TRBJ2-1; D gene unclear. The CDR3 extends over 16 amino acids. Germline values: CDR1 SGDLS, CDR2 YYNGEE. The V end was cut by 1 base, the J end by 3 bases, with 14 bases between. The CDR3 bases are TGTGCCAGCAGCGTACCCCCCCGAGCCGACTACAATGAGCAGTTCTTC. Its protein product is CASSVPPRADYNEQFF.

The chain couples TRBV7-3 to TRBJ2-2; D is unclear. With 6 bases removed from V and 4 bases from J, the gap between germline ends came to 12 bases. CDR3 length: 14 amino acids. CDR1 and CDR2 (germline): SGHTA, FQGTGA. Here the CDR3 reads CASSPLSTTGELFF. CDR3 coding DNA: TGTGCCAGCAGTCCCCTTAGCACCACCGGGGAGCTGTTTTTT.

The chain joins TRBV5-1 to TRBJ2-5; 15 positions agree with TRBD2. CDR3 length: 15 amino acids. Germline V CDR1 and CDR2: SGHRS, YFSETQ. J lost 5 bases, V lost 4 bases, and 3 bases had no gene match. The CDR3 coding sequence is TGCGCCAGCAGCCTAGGGACTAGCGGGGGGGAGACCCAGTACTTC. It translates to CASSLGTSGGETQYF.

V and J are TRBV2 and TRBJ2-7, with D possibly matching TRBD2 (5 bases). V was pared by 8 bases and J by 5 bases, with 19 bases between. The germline V gene has CDR1 SNHLY and CDR2 FYNNEI. The CDR3 is 14 amino acids. This chain's CDR3 is CASDLRVLKNEQYF. The DNA of the CDR3 is TGTGCCAGCGATTTGAGGGTGTTGAAGAACGAGCAGTACTTC.

This rearrangement joins TRBV18 to TRBJ2-5; D call uncertain. CDR3 length: 13 residues. Germline CDR1 and CDR2: KGHSH and LQKENI. Trimming shortened V by 0 bases and J by 5 bases, and 7 bases separated the two germline ends. DNA of the CDR3: TGTGCCAGCTCACCACCAGGGTGGGAGACCCAGTACTTC. This translates into CASSPPGWETQYF.

This rearrangement joins TRBV29-1 to TRBJ1-5; 10 bases align to TRBD1. The CDR3 is 14 residues long. The V gene's germline CDR1 is SQVTM and CDR2 ANQGSEA. After removal of 4 bases from V and 2 bases from J, the junction contained 2 bases not matched to a gene. For the CDR3, the DNA is TGCAGCGTTGGGGACAGGGGAGGCAATCAGCCCCAGCATTTT. Translated, it gives CSVGDRGGNQPQHF.